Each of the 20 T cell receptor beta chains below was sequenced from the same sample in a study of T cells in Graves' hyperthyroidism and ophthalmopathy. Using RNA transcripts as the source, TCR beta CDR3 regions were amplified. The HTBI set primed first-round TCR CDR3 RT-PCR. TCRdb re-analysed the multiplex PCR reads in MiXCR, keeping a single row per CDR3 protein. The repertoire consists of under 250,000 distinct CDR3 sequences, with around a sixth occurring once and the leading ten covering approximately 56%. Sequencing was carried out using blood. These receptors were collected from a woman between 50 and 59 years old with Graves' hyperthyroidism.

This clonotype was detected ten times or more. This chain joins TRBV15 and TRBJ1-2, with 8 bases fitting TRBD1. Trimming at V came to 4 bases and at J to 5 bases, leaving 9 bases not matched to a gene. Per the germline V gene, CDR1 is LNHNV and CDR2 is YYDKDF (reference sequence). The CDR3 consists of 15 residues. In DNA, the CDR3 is TGTGCCACCAGCAAGGGACAGGCAAAAGGATATGGCTACACCTTC. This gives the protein CATSKGQAKGYGYTF.

CDR3: CASSQYVLGSTDTQYF. CDR3 nucleotides: TGTGCCAGCAGCCAATATGTGTTAGGTAGCACAGATACGCAGTATTTT. V is TRBV3-1 and J is TRBJ2-3; D remains ambiguous. The germline gives CDR1 LGHDT, CDR2 YNNKEL (reference sequence). The CDR3 length is 16 residues. V was cut by 2 bases and J by 0 bases, with 12 bases left in between.

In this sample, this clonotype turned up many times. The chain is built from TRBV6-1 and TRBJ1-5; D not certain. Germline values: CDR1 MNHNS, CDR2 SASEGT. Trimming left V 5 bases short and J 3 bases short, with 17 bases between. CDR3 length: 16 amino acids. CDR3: CASSYESRSSNQPQHF. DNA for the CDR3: TGTGCCAGCAGTTACGAATCGCGTTCTTCCAATCAGCCCCAGCATTTT.

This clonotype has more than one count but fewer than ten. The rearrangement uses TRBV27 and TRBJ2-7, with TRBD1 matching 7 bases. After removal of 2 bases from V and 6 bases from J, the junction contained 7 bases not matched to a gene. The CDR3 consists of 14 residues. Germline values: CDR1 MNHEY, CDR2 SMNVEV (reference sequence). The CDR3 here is CASSLLLTGPEQYF. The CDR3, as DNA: TGTGCCAGCAGTTTACTTCTGACAGGGCCCGAGCAGTACTTC.

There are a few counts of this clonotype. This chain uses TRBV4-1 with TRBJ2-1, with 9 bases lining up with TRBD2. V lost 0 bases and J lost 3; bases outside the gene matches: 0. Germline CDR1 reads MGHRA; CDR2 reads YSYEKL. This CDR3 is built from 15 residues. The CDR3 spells CASSQETSGYNEQFF. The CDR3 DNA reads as TGCGCCAGCAGCCAAGAGACTAGCGGCTACAATGAGCAGTTCTTC.

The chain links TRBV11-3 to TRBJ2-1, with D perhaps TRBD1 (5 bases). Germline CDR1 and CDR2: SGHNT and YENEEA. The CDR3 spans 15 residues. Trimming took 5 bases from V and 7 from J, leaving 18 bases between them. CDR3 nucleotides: TGTGCCAGCAGCGTAGGGTACCAGGGTAATAATGAGCAGTTCTTC. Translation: CASSVGYQGNNEQFF.

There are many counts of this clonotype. CDR3 residues: CSASEPGEPQHF. CDR3 sequence (DNA): TGCAGTGCTAGTGAACCGGGGGAGCCCCAGCATTTT. The gene calls are TRBV20-1 and TRBJ1-5; perhaps TRBD1 as D (5 bases). Germline V lookup: CDR1 DFQATT, CDR2 SNEGSKA (reference sequence). V was clipped by 3 bases and J by 8 bases, with 11 bases between them. The CDR3 spans 12 residues.

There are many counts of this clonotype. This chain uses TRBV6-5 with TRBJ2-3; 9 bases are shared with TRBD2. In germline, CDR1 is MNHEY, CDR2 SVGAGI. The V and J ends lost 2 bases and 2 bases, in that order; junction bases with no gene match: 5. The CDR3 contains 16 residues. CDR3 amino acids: CASSYVASGATDTQYF. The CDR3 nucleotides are TGTGCCAGCAGTTACGTCGCTAGCGGGGCCACAGATACGCAGTATTTT.

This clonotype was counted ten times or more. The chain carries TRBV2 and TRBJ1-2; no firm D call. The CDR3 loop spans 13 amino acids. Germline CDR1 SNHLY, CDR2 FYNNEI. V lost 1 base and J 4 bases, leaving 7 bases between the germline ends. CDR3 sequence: CASSEGRAYGYTF. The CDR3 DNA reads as TGTGCCAGCAGTGAAGGGCGGGCCTATGGCTACACCTTC.

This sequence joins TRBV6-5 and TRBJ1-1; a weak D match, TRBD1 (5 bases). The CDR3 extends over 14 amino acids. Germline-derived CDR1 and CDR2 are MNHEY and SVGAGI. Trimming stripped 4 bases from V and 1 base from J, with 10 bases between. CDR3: CASSSPGPNTEAFF. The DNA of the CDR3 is TGTGCCAGCAGTTCGCCGGGACCGAACACTGAAGCTTTCTTT.

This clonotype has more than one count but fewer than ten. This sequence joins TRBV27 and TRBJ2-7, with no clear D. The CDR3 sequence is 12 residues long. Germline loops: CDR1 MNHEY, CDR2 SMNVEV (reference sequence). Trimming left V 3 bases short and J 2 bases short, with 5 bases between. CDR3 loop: CASSFNAYEQYF. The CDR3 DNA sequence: TGTGCCAGCAGTTTTAACGCCTACGAGCAGTACTTC.

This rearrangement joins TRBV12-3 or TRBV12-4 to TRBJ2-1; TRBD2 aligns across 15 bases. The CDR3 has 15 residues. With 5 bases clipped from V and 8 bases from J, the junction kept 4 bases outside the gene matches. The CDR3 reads CASSPGTSGRYEQFF. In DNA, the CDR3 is TGTGCCAGCAGTCCGGGGACTAGCGGGAGGTATGAGCAGTTCTTC.

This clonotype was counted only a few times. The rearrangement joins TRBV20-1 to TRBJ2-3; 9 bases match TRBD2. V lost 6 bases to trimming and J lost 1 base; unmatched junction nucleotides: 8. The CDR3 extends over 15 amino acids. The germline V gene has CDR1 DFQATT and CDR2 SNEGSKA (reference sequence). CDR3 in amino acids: CSAIPLAGRTDTQYF. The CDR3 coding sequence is TGCAGTGCCATCCCCCTAGCGGGACGCACAGATACGCAGTATTTT.

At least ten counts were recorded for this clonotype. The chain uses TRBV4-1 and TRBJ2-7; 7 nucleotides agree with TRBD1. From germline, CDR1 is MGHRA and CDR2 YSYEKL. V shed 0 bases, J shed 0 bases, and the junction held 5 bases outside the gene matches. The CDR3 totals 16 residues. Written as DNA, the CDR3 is TGCGCCAGCAGCCAAGAAGACAGGGTGGGCTCCTACGAGCAGTACTTC. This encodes CASSQEDRVGSYEQYF.

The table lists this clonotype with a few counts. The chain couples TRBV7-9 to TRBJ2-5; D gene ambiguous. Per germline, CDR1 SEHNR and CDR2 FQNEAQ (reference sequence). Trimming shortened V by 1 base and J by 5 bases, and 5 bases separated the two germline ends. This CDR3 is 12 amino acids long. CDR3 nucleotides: TGTGCCAGCAGCTTAGTGGAGGAGACCCAGTACTTC. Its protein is CASSLVEETQYF.

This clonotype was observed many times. CDR3 in amino acids: CASFRLGQGIMNTEAFF. The CDR3 DNA reads TGTGCCAGCTTTCGTTTGGGACAGGGGATTATGAACACTGAAGCTTTCTTT. The V gene is TRBV27, the J gene TRBJ1-1; 10 positions agree with TRBD1. This CDR3 comprises 17 residues. Losses at the gene ends were 8 bases for V and 0 bases for J; bases not matched to a gene: 12. CDR1 is MNHEY, CDR2 SMNVEV, per germline (reference sequence).

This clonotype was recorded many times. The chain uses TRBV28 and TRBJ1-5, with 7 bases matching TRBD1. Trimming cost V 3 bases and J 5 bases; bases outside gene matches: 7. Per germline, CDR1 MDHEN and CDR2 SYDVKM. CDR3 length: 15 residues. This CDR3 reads CASSLRDRGDQPQHF. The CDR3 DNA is TGTGCCAGCAGTTTGCGGGACAGAGGCGATCAGCCCCAGCATTTT. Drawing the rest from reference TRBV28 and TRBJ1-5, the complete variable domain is DVKVTQSSRYLVKRTGEKVFLECVQDMDHENMFWYRQDPGLGLRLIYFSYDVKMKEKGDIPEGYSVSREKKERFSLILESASTNQTSMYLCASSLRDRGDQPQHFGDGTRLSIL.

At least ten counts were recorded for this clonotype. For the CDR3, the DNA is TGTGCCAGCAGCCCACGGGCAGGGCCTCTCAATGAGCAGTTCTTC. It codes for CASSPRAGPLNEQFF. V gene TRBV7-9 combines with J gene TRBJ2-1; tentative D call: TRBD1 (5 bases). CDR1 SEHNR and CDR2 FQNEAQ come from the germline V gene (reference sequence). The CDR3 contains 15 residues. The V and J ends lost 5 bases and 6 bases respectively, with 17 bases between them.

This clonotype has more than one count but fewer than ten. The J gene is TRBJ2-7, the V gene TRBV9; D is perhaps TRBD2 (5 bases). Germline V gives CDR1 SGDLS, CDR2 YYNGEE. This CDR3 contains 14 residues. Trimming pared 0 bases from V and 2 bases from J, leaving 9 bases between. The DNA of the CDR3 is TGTGCCAGCAGCGTAGGAGGGCCAGCCTACGAGCAGTACTTC. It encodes CASSVGGPAYEQYF.

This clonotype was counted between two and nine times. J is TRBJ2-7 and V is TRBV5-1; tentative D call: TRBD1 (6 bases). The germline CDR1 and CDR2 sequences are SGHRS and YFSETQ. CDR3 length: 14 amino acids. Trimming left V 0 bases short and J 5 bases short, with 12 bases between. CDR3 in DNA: TGCGCCAGCAGCTTGGGGGGGCCAGGGAACGAGCAGTACTTC. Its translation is CASSLGGPGNEQYF.